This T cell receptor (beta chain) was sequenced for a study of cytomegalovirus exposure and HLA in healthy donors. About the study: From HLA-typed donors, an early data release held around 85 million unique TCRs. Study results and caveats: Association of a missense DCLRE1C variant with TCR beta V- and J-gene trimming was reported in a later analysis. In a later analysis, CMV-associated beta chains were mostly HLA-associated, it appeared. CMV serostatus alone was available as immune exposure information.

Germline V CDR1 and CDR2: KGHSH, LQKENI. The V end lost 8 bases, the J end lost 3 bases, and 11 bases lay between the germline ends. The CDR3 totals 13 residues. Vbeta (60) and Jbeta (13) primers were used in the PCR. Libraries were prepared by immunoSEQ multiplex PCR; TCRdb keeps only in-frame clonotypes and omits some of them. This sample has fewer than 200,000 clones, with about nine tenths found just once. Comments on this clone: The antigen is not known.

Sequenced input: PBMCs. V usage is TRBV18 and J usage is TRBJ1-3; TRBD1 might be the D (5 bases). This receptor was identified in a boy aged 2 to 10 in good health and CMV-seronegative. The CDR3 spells CASTVGGGNTIYF. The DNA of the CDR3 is TGTGCCAGCACCGTCGGGGGTGGAAACACCATATATTTT.